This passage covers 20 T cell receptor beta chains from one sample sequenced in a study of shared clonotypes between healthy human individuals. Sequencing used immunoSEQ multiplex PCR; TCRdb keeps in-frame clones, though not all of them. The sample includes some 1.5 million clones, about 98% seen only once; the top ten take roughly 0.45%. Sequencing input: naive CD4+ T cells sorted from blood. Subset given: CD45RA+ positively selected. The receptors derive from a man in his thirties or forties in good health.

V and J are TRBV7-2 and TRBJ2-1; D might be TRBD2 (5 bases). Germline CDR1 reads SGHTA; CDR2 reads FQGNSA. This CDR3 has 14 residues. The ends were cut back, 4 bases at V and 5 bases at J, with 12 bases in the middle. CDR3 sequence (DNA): TGTGCCAGCAGCTCAAGAGGGCAGCACAATGAGCAGTTCTTC. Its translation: CASSSRGQHNEQFF.

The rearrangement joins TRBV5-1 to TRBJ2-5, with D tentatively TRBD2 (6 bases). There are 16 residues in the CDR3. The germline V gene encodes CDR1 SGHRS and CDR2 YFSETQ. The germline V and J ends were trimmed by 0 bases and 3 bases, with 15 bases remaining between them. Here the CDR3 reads CASSLGLRDWEETQYF. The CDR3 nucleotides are TGCGCCAGCAGCTTGGGCCTCCGGGACTGGGAAGAGACCCAGTACTTC.

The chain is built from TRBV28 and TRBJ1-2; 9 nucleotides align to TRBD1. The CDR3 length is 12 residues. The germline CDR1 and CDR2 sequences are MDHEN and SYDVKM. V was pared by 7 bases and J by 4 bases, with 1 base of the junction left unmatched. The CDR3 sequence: CASTGQGYGYTF. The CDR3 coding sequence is TGTGCCAGCACGGGACAGGGCTATGGCTACACCTTC.

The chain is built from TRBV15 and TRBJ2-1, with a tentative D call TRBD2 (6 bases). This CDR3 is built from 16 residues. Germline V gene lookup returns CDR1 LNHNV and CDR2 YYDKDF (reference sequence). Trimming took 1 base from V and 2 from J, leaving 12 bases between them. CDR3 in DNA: TGTGCCACCAGCAGAGGGGGTAGCGGCCCCTACAATGAGCAGTTCTTC. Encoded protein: CATSRGGSGPYNEQFF.

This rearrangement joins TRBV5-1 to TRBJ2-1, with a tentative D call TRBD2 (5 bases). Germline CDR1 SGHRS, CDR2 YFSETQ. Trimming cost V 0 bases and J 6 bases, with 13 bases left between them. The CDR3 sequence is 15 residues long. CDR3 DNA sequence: TGCGCCAGCAGCTTGGCAGCGGAGGCTCCCAATGAGCAGTTCTTC. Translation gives CASSLAAEAPNEQFF.

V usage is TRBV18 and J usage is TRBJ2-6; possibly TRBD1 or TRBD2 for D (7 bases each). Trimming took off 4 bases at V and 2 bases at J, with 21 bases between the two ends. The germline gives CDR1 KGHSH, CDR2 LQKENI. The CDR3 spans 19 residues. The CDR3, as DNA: TGTGCCAGCTCACTCCAGGGGGGGCTTCGACGGCCTGGGGCCAACGTCCTGACTTTC. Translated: CASSLQGGLRRPGANVLTF.

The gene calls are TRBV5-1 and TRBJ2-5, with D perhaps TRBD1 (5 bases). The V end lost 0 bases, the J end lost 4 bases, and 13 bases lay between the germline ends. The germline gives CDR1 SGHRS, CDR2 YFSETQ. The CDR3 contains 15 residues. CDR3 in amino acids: CASSLEGPPAETQYF. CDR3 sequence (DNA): TGCGCCAGCAGCTTGGAGGGGCCCCCGGCAGAGACCCAGTACTTC.

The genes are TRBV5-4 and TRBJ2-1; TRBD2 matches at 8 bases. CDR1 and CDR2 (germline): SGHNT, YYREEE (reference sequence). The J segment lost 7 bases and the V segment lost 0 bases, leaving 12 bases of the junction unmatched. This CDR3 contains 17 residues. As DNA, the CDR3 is TGTGCCAGCAGCTTGGACCCCCGACTAGCGTATGGTAATGAGCAGTTCTTC. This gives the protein CASSLDPRLAYGNEQFF. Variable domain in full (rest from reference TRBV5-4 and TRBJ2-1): ETGVTQSPTHLIKTRGQQVTLRCSSQSGHNTVSWYQQALGQGPQFIFQYYREEENGRGNFPPRFSGLQFPNYSSELNVNALELDDSALYLCASSLDPRLAYGNEQFFGPGTRLTVL.

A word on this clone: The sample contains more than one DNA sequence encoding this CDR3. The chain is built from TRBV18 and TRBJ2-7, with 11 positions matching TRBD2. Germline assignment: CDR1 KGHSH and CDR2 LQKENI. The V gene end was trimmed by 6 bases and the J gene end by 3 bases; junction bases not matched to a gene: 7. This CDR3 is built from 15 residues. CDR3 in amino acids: CASSPGTSGYYEQYF. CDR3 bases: TGTGCCAGCTCCCCAGGGACTAGCGGTTACTACGAGCAGTACTTC.

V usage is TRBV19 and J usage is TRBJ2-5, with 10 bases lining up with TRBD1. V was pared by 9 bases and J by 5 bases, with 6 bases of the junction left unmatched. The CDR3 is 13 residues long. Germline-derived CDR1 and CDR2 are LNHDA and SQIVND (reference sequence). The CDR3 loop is CASGTGVWETQYF. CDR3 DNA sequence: TGTGCCAGCGGGACAGGGGTTTGGGAGACCCAGTACTTC.

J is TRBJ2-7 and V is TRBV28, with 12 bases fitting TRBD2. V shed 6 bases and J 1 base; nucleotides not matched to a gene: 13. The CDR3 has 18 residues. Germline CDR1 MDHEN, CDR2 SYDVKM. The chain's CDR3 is CASRARLAGALNSYEQYF. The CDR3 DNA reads TGTGCCAGCAGGGCCCGACTAGCGGGAGCCCTAAATTCCTACGAGCAGTACTTC.

The CDR3, as DNA: TGTGCCAGCAGCTTAGCGAGCCAGGGCCCCTACGAGCAGTACTTC. Residues: CASSLASQGPYEQYF. The gene calls are TRBV7-2 and TRBJ2-7; possibly TRBD1 for D (5 bases). Trimming stripped 0 bases from V and 2 bases from J, with 11 bases between. The CDR3 sequence is 15 residues long. The germline CDR1 and CDR2 sequences are SGHTA and FQGNSA.

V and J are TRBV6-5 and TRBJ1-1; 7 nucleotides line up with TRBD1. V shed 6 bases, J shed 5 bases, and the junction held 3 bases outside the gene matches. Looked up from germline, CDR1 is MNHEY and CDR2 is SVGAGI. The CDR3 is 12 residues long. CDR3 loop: CASRTGSTEAFF. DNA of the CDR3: TGTGCCAGCAGGACAGGGAGTACTGAAGCTTTCTTT.

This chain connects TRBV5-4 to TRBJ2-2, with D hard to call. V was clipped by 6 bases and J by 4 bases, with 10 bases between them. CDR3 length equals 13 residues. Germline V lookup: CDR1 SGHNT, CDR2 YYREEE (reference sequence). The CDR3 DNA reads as TGTGCCAGCACCCCGCGACCCACCGGGGAGCTGTTTTTT. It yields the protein CASTPRPTGELFF.

The CDR3 DNA sequence: TGTGCCACCAGCCAGGGAAGGTTTCAAAGCAATCAGCCCCAGCATTTT. Translation gives CATSQGRFQSNQPQHF. The V gene is TRBV15, the J gene TRBJ1-5; a weak D match, TRBD1 (5 bases). The CDR3 extends over 16 amino acids. Deletions cut 5 bases from V and 1 base from J, with 15 bases between. The germline V gene encodes CDR1 LNHNV and CDR2 YYDKDF (reference sequence).

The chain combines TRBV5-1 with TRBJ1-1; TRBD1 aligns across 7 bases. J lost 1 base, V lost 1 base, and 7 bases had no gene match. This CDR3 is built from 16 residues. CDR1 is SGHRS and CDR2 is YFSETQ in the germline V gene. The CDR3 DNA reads TGCGCCAGCAGCTTGATCCCCGGGACAGAGAACACTGAAGCTTTCTTT. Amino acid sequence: CASSLIPGTENTEAFF.

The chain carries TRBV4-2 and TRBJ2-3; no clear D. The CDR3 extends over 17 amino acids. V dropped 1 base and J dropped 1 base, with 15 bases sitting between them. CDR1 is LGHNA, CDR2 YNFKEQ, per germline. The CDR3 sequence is CASSQVKTPSGTDTQYF. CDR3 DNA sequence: TGTGCCAGCAGCCAAGTAAAGACCCCCTCTGGCACAGATACGCAGTATTTT.

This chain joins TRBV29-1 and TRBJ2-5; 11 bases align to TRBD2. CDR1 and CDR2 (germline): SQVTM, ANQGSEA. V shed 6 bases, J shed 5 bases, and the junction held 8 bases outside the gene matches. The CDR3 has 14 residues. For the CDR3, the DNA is TGCAGCGTAGGACTAGCGGGCCCTCGGGAGACCCAGTACTTC. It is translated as CSVGLAGPRETQYF.

The CDR3 DNA follows: TGTGCCAGCAGCTTGGGCTCGAGACCTAATCAGCCCCAGCATTTT. Protein sequence: CASSLGSRPNQPQHF. The V call is TRBV7-9, the J call TRBJ1-5; D is ambiguous. V was pared by 3 bases and J by 4 bases, with 13 bases between. CDR3 length equals 15 residues. Germline lookup yields CDR1 SEHNR and CDR2 FQNEAQ (reference sequence).

CDR3: CASSHGLTVQFF. The CDR3 DNA sequence: TGTGCCAGCAGTCACGGCTTAACTGTGCAGTTCTTC. The genes are TRBV25-1 and TRBJ2-1; D ambiguous. V lost 5 bases to trimming and J lost 12 bases, with 14 bases between them. Germline CDR1 MGHDK, CDR2 SYGVNS. The CDR3 spans 12 residues.